This T cell receptor (beta chain) comes out of a study of T-cell memory formation after mild COVID-19. Background on the study: TCR clusters were mostly confined to one donor each.

General study points: SARS-CoV-2 specificity of second-wave clones peaking day 37 was unconfirmed.

Regarding this clonotype: Its antigen is unidentified.

This CDR3 has 14 amino acids. Germline V gene lookup returns CDR1 DFQATT and CDR2 SNEGSKA (reference sequence). The germline V and J ends were trimmed by 4 bases and 8 bases, with 15 bases remaining between them. 5'RACE with constant-segment primers yielded barcoded, UMI-tagged TCR alpha and TCR beta cDNA libraries. TCRdb reprocessed the 5' RACE reads with MiXCR, giving one entry per CDR3 protein. In the table there are 550,000 to 600,000 distinct CDR3 sequences, approximately 15% of which are singletons. Sequenced input: PBMCs or a T cell subset sorted from them (not recorded which). The chain has TRBV20-1 and TRBJ1-6; D uncertain. This sequence originates from an adult woman who had mild COVID-19 (a few samples of this study predate the infection). Cell type and time point are not known. This chain's CDR3 is CSATVRDGYSPLHF. In DNA, the CDR3 is TGCAGTGCTACGGTGCGTGACGGGTATTCACCCCTCCACTTT.